Shown below are 32 T cell receptor beta chains from a single sample sequenced in a study of blood T cell repertoires in COVID-19. The protocol was immunoSEQ multiplex PCR, while the TCRdb copy is restricted to in-frame clones and leaves out a portion. This table has around 200,000 clones, about 90% appearing once. The sequencing sample was made of peripheral blood. Receptors originate from a woman aged 55-69 years with COVID-19, enrolled during active disease.

This chain joins TRBV19 and TRBJ2-7; 11 nucleotides match TRBD2. Germline CDR1 is LNHDA and CDR2 is SQIVND (reference sequence). The J segment lost 2 bases and the V segment lost 6 bases, leaving 0 bases of the junction unmatched. The CDR3 is 13 amino acids. The CDR3: CASRTSGTYEQYF. CDR3 nucleotide sequence: TGTGCCAGTAGGACTAGCGGGACCTACGAGCAGTACTTC.

The chain is built from TRBV6-5 and TRBJ1-2; TRBD1 matches at 8 bases. The CDR3 has 13 residues. From germline, CDR1 is MNHEY and CDR2 SVGAGI. V lost 7 bases, J lost 3 bases, and 4 bases stayed unmatched. CDR3 sequence reads: CASTQGAYYGYTF. The CDR3 DNA is TGTGCCAGCACTCAGGGGGCATACTATGGCTACACCTTC.

This clone was picked up one time. The rearrangement uses TRBV15 and TRBJ2-4, with no clear D. CDR1 is LNHNV, CDR2 YYDKDF, per germline (reference sequence). With 6 bases removed from V and 1 base from J, the gap between germline ends came to 13 bases. This CDR3 has 15 amino acids. This CDR3 reads CATRAEHGAKNIQYF. CDR3 DNA: TGTGCCACCAGGGCCGAGCACGGGGCCAAAAACATTCAGTACTTC.

The CDR3 sequence: CASSQAGTSGRTGELFF. CDR3 nucleotides: TGCGCCAGCAGCCAAGCTGGGACTAGCGGGCGGACCGGGGAGCTGTTTTTT. The gene calls are TRBV4-1 and TRBJ2-2; the match to TRBD2 covers 12 bases. The V and J ends lost 1 base and 5 bases, in that order; junction bases with no gene match: 5. Germline lookup yields CDR1 MGHRA and CDR2 YSYEKL. The CDR3 runs 17 residues.

V is TRBV19 and J is TRBJ1-5; 11 bases map to TRBD1. The junction had 10 bases not matched to a gene; V was cut back by 6 bases and J by 6 bases. CDR1 is LNHDA, CDR2 SQIVND, per germline (reference sequence). CDR3 size: 16 residues. The CDR3 coding sequence is TGTGCCAGTAGAGGAGTGGACAGGGGGCGACCTCAGCCCCAGCATTTT. This sequence encodes CASRGVDRGRPQPQHF.

The chain has TRBV9 and TRBJ2-1; 10 bases are shared with TRBD2. This CDR3 has 16 residues. CDR1 is SGDLS, CDR2 YYNGEE, per germline. With V trimmed by 5 bases and J by 0 bases, 5 bases remained unmatched. CDR3 DNA sequence: TGTGCCAGCAGTCCGCCTAGCGGGAGCTCCTACAATGAGCAGTTCTTC. Its translation is CASSPPSGSSYNEQFF.

In this sample, this clone turned up once. The gene calls are TRBV11-3 and TRBJ1-5; D remains unclear. V was cut by 3 bases and J by 4 bases, with 7 bases left in between. The V gene's germline CDR1 is SGHNT and CDR2 YENEEA. The CDR3 totals 13 residues. CDR3 bases: TGTGCCAGCAGCTTCGGGGAAAATCAGCCCCAGCATTTT. This translates into CASSFGENQPQHF.

The chain couples TRBV27 to TRBJ2-2; 16 bases fit TRBD2. From germline, CDR1 is MNHEY and CDR2 SMNVEV (reference sequence). The CDR3 is 16 amino acids. V shed 4 bases, J shed 7 bases, and the junction held 3 bases outside the gene matches. In DNA form, the CDR3 reads TGTGCCAGCAGTTCGGGACTAGCGGGAGGGTTCGGGGAGCTGTTTTTT. Translated: CASSSGLAGGFGELFF.

In this sample, this clone turned up once. The rearrangement joins TRBV19 to TRBJ1-1; D uncertain. The V and J ends lost 6 bases and 1 base respectively, with 12 bases between them. The CDR3 runs to 14 residues. Germline V gene data show CDR1 as LNHDA and CDR2 as SQIVND (reference sequence). The CDR3 DNA follows: TGTGCCAGTAGGTCACTGAACCCGAACACTGAAGCTTTCTTT. Amino acid sequence: CASRSLNPNTEAFF.

The V and J genes are TRBV10-2 and TRBJ1-1; TRBD1 matches 8 bases. This CDR3 comprises 14 residues. Per the germline V gene, CDR1 is WSHSY and CDR2 is SAAADI. Trimming at V came to 7 bases and at J to 0 bases, leaving 4 bases not matched to a gene. Here the CDR3 DNA reads TGCGCCAGCATGAACAGGGGGATGAACACTGAAGCTTTCTTT. It encodes CASMNRGMNTEAFF.

This clone was counted a few times. The chain couples TRBV4-2 to TRBJ2-7; D is unclear. CDR1 is LGHNA, CDR2 YNFKEQ, per germline. CDR3 length: 14 amino acids. V lost 0 bases, J lost 0 bases, and 6 bases lay in between. CDR3 residues: CASSQERSSYEQYF. CDR3 in DNA: TGTGCCAGCAGCCAAGAGCGGAGCTCCTACGAGCAGTACTTC.

The chain combines TRBV20-1 with TRBJ2-7, with D unclear. Germline CDR1 DFQATT, CDR2 SNEGSKA (reference sequence). Trimming pared 5 bases from V and 3 bases from J, leaving 5 bases between. This CDR3 has 10 residues. In nucleotides, the CDR3 is TGCAGTGCTCAGATCTACGAGCAGTACTTC. Protein sequence: CSAQIYEQYF.

Points on this clone: The identical CDR3 is also encoded by other nucleotide sequences in the sample. The chain combines TRBV6-5 with TRBJ1-5, with 7 nucleotides matching TRBD1. The CDR3 runs to 14 residues. The V gene end was trimmed by 3 bases and the J gene end by 7 bases; junction bases not matched to a gene: 6. Germline V gene sequence: CDR1 MNHEY, CDR2 SVGAGI. Written as DNA, the CDR3 is TGTGCCAGCAGTTATGACAGGGTGGGCCAGCCCCAGCATTTT. As protein: CASSYDRVGQPQHF.

The genes are TRBV25-1 and TRBJ2-7, with TRBD1 matching over 11 bases. The V segment lost 6 bases and the J segment 4 bases; nucleotides outside the gene matches: 5. The CDR3 totals 14 residues. The germline gives CDR1 MGHDK, CDR2 SYGVNS. CDR3 loop: CASRRGTGGYEQYF. The CDR3 coding sequence is TGTGCCAGCAGGAGGGGGACAGGGGGGTACGAGCAGTACTTC.

The CDR3, as DNA: TGTGCCAGCAGCCAAGACAGAATCTACGAGCAGTACTTC. It codes for CASSQDRIYEQYF. J is TRBJ2-7 and V is TRBV5-4, with a possible D match to TRBD1 (5 bases). Germline-derived CDR1 and CDR2 are SGHNT and YYREEE (reference sequence). V lost 4 bases and J lost 3, with 11 bases in between. The CDR3 has 13 residues.

The J gene is TRBJ1-2, the V gene TRBV12-3 or TRBV12-4; no firm D call. The CDR3 totals 12 residues. V lost 5 bases to trimming and J lost 7 bases, with 11 bases between them. For the CDR3, the DNA is TGTGCCAGCAGTCCCGGGCTAGCTGGCTACACCTTC. Protein product: CASSPGLAGYTF.

There are a few counts of this clone. This rearrangement joins TRBV7-8 to TRBJ2-2; TRBD2 agrees at 8 bases. Looked up from germline, CDR1 is SGHVS and CDR2 is FQNEAQ. The junction had 19 bases not matched to a gene; V was cut back by 8 bases and J by 5 bases. The CDR3 is 18 residues long. The CDR3 region is CASRPPGAGVRLTGELFF. The DNA for the CDR3 is TGTGCCAGCCGACCCCCGGGAGCGGGAGTACGATTAACCGGGGAGCTGTTTTTT.

The rearrangement links TRBV5-5 to TRBJ2-3; 7 bases fit TRBD1. CDR1 is SGHKS and CDR2 is YYEKEE in the germline V gene (reference sequence). This CDR3 contains 13 residues. After removal of 2 bases from V and 4 bases from J, the junction contained 1 base not matched to a gene. CDR3 DNA: TGTGCCAGCAGCTTTCAGGGGGCAGATACGCAGTATTTT. It translates to CASSFQGADTQYF. The full variable domain, in which reference TRBV5-5 and TRBJ2-3 provide the parts outside the CDR3, is DAGVTQSPTHLIKTRGQQVTLRCSPISGHKSVSWYQQVLGQGPQFIFQYYEKEERGRGNFPDRFSARQFPNYSSELNVNALLLGDSALYLCASSFQGADTQYFGPGTRLTVL.

The J gene is TRBJ1-5, the V gene TRBV6-6; 7 nucleotides align to TRBD1. The CDR3 extends over 15 amino acids. The J segment lost 3 bases and the V segment lost 3 bases, leaving 5 bases of the junction unmatched. CDR1 is MNHNY, CDR2 SVGAGI, per germline (reference sequence). The CDR3 spells CASSYLTGNNQPQHF. CDR3 DNA sequence: TGTGCCAGCAGTTATTTGACAGGGAACAATCAGCCCCAGCATTTT.

This chain connects TRBV4-2 to TRBJ2-7; 8 positions agree with TRBD2. Germline CDR1 reads LGHNA; CDR2 reads YNFKEQ. V lost 5 bases to trimming and J lost 5 bases; unmatched junction nucleotides: 14. This CDR3 spans 16 amino acids. CDR3 loop: CASSSLRWREEHEQYF. The CDR3 DNA reads as TGTGCCAGCAGCTCTCTTAGATGGCGGGAGGAGCACGAGCAGTACTTC.

This chain joins TRBV9 and TRBJ1-3, with D possibly being TRBD1 (6 bases). Germline CDR1 is SGDLS and CDR2 is YYNGEE. The CDR3 is made up of 16 amino acids. V was trimmed by 4 bases and J by 6 bases, leaving 20 bases between them. The CDR3 loop is CASSPPGHGLKNTIYF. The CDR3 DNA is TGTGCCAGCAGCCCCCCGGGACACGGGTTGAAAAACACCATATATTTT.

Here the CDR3 DNA reads TGTGCCAGCAGCGCGGGACAGGGGGGTCAGTACACTGAAGCTTTCTTT. Translated: CASSAGQGGQYTEAFF. The chain joins TRBV9 to TRBJ1-1, with 11 bases fitting TRBD1. The germline CDR1 and CDR2 sequences are SGDLS and YYNGEE. V lost 3 bases and J lost 3; bases outside the gene matches: 7. CDR3 length: 16 amino acids.

The V and J genes are TRBV20-1 and TRBJ2-7, with D possibly being TRBD1 (6 bases). The CDR3 has 11 amino acids. The germline gives CDR1 DFQATT, CDR2 SNEGSKA (reference sequence). V lost 1 base and J lost 10, with 11 bases in between. DNA of the CDR3: TGCAGTGCTAGAGGCCAGGACAGTCAGTACTTC. Its protein product is CSARGQDSQYF.

In this sample, this clone turned up once. This chain connects TRBV11-1 to TRBJ2-4; 8 nucleotides align to TRBD1. The CDR3 totals 14 residues. The germline CDR1 and CDR2 sequences are SGHAT and FQDESV (reference sequence). V lost 6 bases, J lost 3 bases, and 4 bases stayed unmatched. Written as DNA, the CDR3 is TGTGCCAGCAGGCGAACAGGGGGCAAAAACATTCAGTACTTC. Its translation is CASRRTGGKNIQYF.

This clone was counted once. This chain joins TRBV24-1 and TRBJ2-1; 11 bases map to TRBD2. The CDR3 runs to 18 residues. Per the germline V gene, CDR1 is KGHDR and CDR2 is SFDVKD. Losses at the gene ends were 1 base for V and 7 bases for J; bases not matched to a gene: 11. The CDR3 loop reads CATSDLAPPSGRQNEQFF. The CDR3 region has the DNA TGTGCCACCAGTGATTTAGCCCCCCCTAGCGGGAGGCAAAATGAGCAGTTCTTC.

For the CDR3, the DNA is TGTGCCAGTAGCCTCCTTGGACTAGCGGGAGGGCCCACAGATACGCAGTATTTT. As protein: CASSLLGLAGGPTDTQYF. The rearrangement links TRBV19 to TRBJ2-3; TRBD2 aligns across 15 bases. Per the germline V gene, CDR1 is LNHDA and CDR2 is SQIVND (reference sequence). V was pared by 6 bases and J by 2 bases, with 9 bases of the junction left unmatched. The CDR3 has 18 amino acids.

V gene TRBV15 combines with J gene TRBJ2-1; 7 nucleotides agree with TRBD1. There are 14 residues in the CDR3. With V trimmed by 4 bases and J by 3 bases, 3 bases remained unmatched. The germline gives CDR1 LNHNV, CDR2 YYDKDF (reference sequence). The chain's CDR3 is CATSTRDSYNEQFF. CDR3 nucleotides: TGTGCCACCAGCACCCGGGACAGCTACAATGAGCAGTTCTTC.

The V and J genes are TRBV30 and TRBJ2-7; D is undetermined. Germline CDR1 reads GTSNPN; CDR2 reads SVGIG (reference sequence). Trimming took off 1 base at V and 0 bases at J, with 4 bases between the two ends. The CDR3 length is 12 residues. CDR3 amino acids: CAWSALSYEQYF. The CDR3 coding sequence is TGTGCCTGGAGTGCCCTCTCCTACGAGCAGTACTTC. Variable domain in full (rest from reference TRBV30 and TRBJ2-7): SQTIHQWPATLVQPVGSPLSLECTVEGTSNPNLYWYRQAAGRGLQLLFYSVGIGQISSEVPQNLSASRPQDRQFILSSKKLLLSDSGFYLCAWSALSYEQYFGPGTRLTVT.

The chain recombines TRBV28 with TRBJ1-5; 9 bases match TRBD1. After removal of 6 bases from V and 0 bases from J, the junction contained 9 bases not matched to a gene. The CDR3 length is 17 residues. Germline V gene sequence: CDR1 MDHEN, CDR2 SYDVKM. Written as DNA, the CDR3 is TGTGCCAGCAGCCCGGACAGGGGATACTATAGCAATCAGCCCCAGCATTTT. Translation gives CASSPDRGYYSNQPQHF.

J is TRBJ2-1 and V is TRBV7-2; 7 bases align to TRBD1. CDR1 is SGHTA, CDR2 FQGNSA, per germline. V dropped 2 bases and J dropped 7; count of bases not matched to a gene: 5. The CDR3 consists of 14 residues. The CDR3 nucleotides are TGTGCCAGCAGCTTATCCAGGGGGAATAATGAGCAGTTCTTC. Translation: CASSLSRGNNEQFF. The full variable domain, in which reference TRBV7-2 and TRBJ2-1 provide the parts outside the CDR3, is GAGVSQSPSNKVTEKGKDVELRCDPISGHTALYWYRQSLGQGLEFLIYFQGNSAPDKSGLPSDRFSAERTGGSVSTLTIQRTQQEDSAVYLCASSLSRGNNEQFFGPGTRLTVL.

The genes are TRBV28 and TRBJ2-5; 13 bases map to TRBD2. With 5 bases clipped from V and 2 bases from J, the junction kept 8 bases outside the gene matches. The germline V gene has CDR1 MDHEN and CDR2 SYDVKM. The CDR3 is made up of 17 amino acids. CDR3 loop: CASSDRGLAGPQETQYF. The CDR3, as DNA: TGTGCCAGCAGTGATAGGGGACTAGCGGGACCACAAGAGACCCAGTACTTC.

The chain employs TRBV18 and TRBJ2-7; a weak D match, TRBD1 (6 bases). This CDR3 has 13 amino acids. The germline V gene encodes CDR1 KGHSH and CDR2 LQKENI. With 6 bases removed from V and 4 bases from J, the gap between germline ends came to 13 bases. The CDR3 DNA reads TGTGCCAGCTCGCCTCGCAGGGGATACGAGCAGTACTTC. This encodes CASSPRRGYEQYF.